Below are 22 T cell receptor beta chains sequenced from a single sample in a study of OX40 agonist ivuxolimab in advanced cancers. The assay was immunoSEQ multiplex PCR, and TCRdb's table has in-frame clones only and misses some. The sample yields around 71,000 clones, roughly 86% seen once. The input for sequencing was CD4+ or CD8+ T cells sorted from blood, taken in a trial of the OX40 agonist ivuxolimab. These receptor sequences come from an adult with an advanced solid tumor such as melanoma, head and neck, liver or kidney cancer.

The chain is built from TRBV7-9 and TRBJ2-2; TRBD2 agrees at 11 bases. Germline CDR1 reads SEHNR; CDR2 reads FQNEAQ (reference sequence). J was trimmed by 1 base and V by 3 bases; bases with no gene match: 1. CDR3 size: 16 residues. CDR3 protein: CASSFLAGGNTGELFF. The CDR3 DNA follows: TGTGCCAGCAGCTTCCTAGCGGGAGGGAACACCGGGGAGCTGTTTTTT.

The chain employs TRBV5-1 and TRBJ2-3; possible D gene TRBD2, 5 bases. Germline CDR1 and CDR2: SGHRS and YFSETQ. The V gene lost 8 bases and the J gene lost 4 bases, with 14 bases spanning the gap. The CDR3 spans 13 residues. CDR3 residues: CASTDSDADTQYF. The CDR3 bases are TGCGCCAGTACGGACTCCGACGCAGATACGCAGTATTTT.

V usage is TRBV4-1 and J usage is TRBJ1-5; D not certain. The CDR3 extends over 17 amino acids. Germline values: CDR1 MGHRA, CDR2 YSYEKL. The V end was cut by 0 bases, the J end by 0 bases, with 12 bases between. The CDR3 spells CASSQDQGSHSNQPQHF. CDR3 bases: TGCGCCAGCAGCCAAGATCAAGGATCGCATAGCAATCAGCCCCAGCATTTT.

The CDR3 DNA reads as TGTGCCAGCAGCATCGGGACAGGGGTCTCCTACGAGCAGTACTTC. The encoded protein is CASSIGTGVSYEQYF. The genes are TRBV5-5 and TRBJ2-7; TRBD1 agrees at 10 bases. Germline V gives CDR1 SGHKS, CDR2 YYEKEE (reference sequence). The CDR3 contains 15 residues. The V and J ends lost 4 bases and 0 bases, in that order; junction bases with no gene match: 4.

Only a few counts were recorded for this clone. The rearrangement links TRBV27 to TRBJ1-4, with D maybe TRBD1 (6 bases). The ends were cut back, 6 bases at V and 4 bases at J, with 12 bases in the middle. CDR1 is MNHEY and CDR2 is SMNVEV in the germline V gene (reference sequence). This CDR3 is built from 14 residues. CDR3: CASSLGQYNEKLFF. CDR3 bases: TGTGCCAGCAGCCTTGGACAGTATAATGAAAAACTGTTTTTT.

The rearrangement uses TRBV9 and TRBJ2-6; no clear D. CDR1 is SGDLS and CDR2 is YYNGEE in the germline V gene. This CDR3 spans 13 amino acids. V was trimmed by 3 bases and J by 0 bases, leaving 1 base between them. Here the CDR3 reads CASSGSGANVLTF. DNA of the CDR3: TGTGCCAGCAGCGGCTCTGGGGCCAACGTCCTGACTTTC.

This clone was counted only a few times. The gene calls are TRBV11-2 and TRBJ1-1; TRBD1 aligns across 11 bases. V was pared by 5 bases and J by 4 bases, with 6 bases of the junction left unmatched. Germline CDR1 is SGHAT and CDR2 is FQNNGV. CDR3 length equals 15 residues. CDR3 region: CASSKWTGGTTEAFF. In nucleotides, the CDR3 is TGTGCCAGCAGCAAGTGGACAGGGGGCACCACTGAAGCTTTCTTT.

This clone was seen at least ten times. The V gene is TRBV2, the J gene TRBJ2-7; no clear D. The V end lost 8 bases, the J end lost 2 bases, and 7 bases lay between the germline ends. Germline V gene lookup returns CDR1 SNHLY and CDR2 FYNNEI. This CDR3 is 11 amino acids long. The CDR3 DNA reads TGTGCCAGCGCGCCCACCTACGAGCAGTACTTC. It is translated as CASAPTYEQYF. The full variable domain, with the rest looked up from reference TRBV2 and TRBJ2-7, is EPEVTQTPSHQVTQMGQEVILRCVPISNHLYFYWYRQILGQKVEFLVSFYNNEISEKSEIFDDQFSVERPDGSNFTLKIRSTKLEDSAMYFCASAPTYEQYFGPGTRLTVT.

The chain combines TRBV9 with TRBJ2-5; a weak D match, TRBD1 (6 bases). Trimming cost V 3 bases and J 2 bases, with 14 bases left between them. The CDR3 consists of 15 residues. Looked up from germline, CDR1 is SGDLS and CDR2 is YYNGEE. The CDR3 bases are TGTGCCAGCAGCGAAAGAAACAGGGTTCAAGAGACCCAGTACTTC. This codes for CASSERNRVQETQYF.

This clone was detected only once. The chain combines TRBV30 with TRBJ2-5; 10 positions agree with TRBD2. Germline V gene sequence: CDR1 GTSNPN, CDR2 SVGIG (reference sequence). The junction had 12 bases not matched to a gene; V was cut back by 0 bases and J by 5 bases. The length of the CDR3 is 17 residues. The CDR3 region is CAWSVLGLAGVEETQYF. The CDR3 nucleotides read TGTGCCTGGAGTGTACTGGGCCTAGCGGGAGTCGAGGAGACCCAGTACTTC.

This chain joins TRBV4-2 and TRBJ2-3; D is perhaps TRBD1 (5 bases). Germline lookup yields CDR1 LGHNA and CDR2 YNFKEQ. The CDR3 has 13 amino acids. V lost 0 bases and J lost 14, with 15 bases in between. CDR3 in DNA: TGTGCCAGCAGCCAAGATAAGTACCGCCAGGGGTATTTT. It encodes CASSQDKYRQGYF.

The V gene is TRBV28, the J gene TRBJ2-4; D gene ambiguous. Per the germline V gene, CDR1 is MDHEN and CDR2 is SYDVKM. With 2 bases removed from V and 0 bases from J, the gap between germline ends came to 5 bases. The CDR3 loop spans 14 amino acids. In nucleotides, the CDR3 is TGTGCCAGCAGTTTAGGGCCAGCCAAAAACATTCAGTACTTC. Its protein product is CASSLGPAKNIQYF.

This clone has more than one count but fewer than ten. The CDR3 sequence is CASSDDLERKLFF. The CDR3, as DNA: TGTGCCAGCAGCGACGACCTCGAGCGTAAACTGTTTTTT. The chain is built from TRBV7-9 and TRBJ1-4; unclear D gene. Between the trimmed V and J ends, which lost 5 bases and 11 bases, there was a span of 15 bases. CDR1 and CDR2 (germline): SEHNR, FQNEAQ (reference sequence). The CDR3 is made up of 13 amino acids.

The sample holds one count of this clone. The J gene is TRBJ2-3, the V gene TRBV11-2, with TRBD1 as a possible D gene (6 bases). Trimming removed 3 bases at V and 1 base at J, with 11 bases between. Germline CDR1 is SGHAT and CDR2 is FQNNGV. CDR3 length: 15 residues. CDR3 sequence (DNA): TGTGCCAGCAGCTTCAGGGGCGAGCGCACAGATACGCAGTATTTT. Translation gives CASSFRGERTDTQYF.

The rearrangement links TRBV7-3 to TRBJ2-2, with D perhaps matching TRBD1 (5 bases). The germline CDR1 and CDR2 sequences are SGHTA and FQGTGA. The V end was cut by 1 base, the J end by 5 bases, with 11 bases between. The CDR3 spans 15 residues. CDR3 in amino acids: CASSLIGAETGELFF. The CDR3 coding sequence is TGTGCCAGCAGCTTAATTGGGGCAGAGACCGGGGAGCTGTTTTTT.

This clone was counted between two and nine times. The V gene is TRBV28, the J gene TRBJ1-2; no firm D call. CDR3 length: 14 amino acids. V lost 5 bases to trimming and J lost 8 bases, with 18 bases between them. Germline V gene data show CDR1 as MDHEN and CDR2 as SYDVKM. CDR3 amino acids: CASSTLSELDGYTF. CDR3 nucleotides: TGTGCCAGCAGTACTCTGAGCGAACTCGACGGCTACACCTTC.

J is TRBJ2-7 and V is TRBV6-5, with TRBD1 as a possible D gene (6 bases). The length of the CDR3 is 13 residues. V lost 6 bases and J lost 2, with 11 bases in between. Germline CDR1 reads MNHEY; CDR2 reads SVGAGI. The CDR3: CASRTGTTYEQYF. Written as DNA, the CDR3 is TGTGCCAGCAGAACCGGGACAACCTACGAGCAGTACTTC.

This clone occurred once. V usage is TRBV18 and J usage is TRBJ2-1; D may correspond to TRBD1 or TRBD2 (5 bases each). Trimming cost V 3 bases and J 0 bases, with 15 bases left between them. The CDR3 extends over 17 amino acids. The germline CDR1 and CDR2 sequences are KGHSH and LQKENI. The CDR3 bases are TGTGCCAGCTCACCGGGGTCGGGACGAACCTCCTACAATGAGCAGTTCTTC. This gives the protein CASSPGSGRTSYNEQFF.

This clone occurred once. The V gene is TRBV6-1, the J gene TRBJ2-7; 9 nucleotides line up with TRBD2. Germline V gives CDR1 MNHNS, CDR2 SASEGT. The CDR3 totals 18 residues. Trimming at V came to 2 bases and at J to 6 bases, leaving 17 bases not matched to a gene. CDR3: CASSERGSGSSVSGEQYF. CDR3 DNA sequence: TGTGCCAGCAGTGAACGGGGTAGCGGGAGCTCCGTCAGTGGCGAGCAGTACTTC.

This CDR3 reads CASSSGTGEEKLFF. The CDR3 bases are TGTGCCAGCAGTTCCGGGACAGGGGAAGAAAAACTGTTTTTT. J is TRBJ1-4 and V is TRBV28, with TRBD1 matching over 10 bases. The V gene's germline CDR1 is MDHEN and CDR2 SYDVKM. Unmatched junction bases numbered 4, after V lost 4 bases and J lost 8 bases. This CDR3 spans 14 amino acids.

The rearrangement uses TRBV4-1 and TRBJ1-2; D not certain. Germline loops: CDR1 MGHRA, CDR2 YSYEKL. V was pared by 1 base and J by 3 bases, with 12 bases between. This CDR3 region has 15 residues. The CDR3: CASSQVVGGDYGYTF. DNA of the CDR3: TGCGCCAGCAGCCAAGTTGTGGGCGGGGACTATGGCTACACCTTC.

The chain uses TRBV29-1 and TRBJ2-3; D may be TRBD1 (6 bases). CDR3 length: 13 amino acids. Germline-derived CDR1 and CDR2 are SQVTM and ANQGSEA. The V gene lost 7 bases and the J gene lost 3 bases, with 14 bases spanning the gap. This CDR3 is CSAHREGTDTQYF. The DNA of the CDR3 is TGCAGCGCCCACAGGGAAGGAACAGATACGCAGTATTTT.